This entry is about one T cell receptor (beta chain). No antigen is known for it. No base-level quality is on record; no much larger clone is a single base apart. The germline V gene (reference sequence) yields MNHEY for CDR1 and SMNVEV for CDR2. Germline trimming: 3 bases from V, 4 bases from J; junction bases outside gene matches: 0. The CDR3 spans 13 residues, from the cysteine through the phenylalanine. The retained sequence is limited to the CDR3, 39 bases, with the frame set at the first base. Each donor gave one peripheral blood draw, averaging around 0.11 L, which was collected into heparinised tubes. A BD FACSAria II and a panel including CD45RO, CCR7, CD25, CD127, CD95 and CD27 were used to sort naive, central memory, regulatory and stem cell-like memory CD4+ T cells. All sorted populations exceeded 95% purity. PBMCs were isolated right away by Lymphoprep density gradient centrifugation and were stained directly, without culture. So that batch effects would be minimized, each experiment stained and sorted samples in pairs, pairing one healthy donor with one patient.

All of the isolated RNA was reverse transcribed with the High Capacity cDNA Reverse Transcription Kit, so expressed TCRB transcripts were sequenced. Naive, central memory and regulatory T cell samples underwent deep immunoSEQ sequencing, averaging around 4 million total reads per sample. Sorted cells were lysed in RLT buffer and RNA was extracted with DNase-treated RNeasy Micro or Mini kits, depending on cell number. To prevent cross-contamination, every cell subset was processed on its own, while patient and healthy donor samples were processed together. The immunoSEQ multiplex PCR was used to amplify TCRB sequences from cDNA, generating 87-bp fragments that spanned the CDR3 region. Sequencing of the amplicons was performed on the Illumina HiSeq platform. The paper's processing steps were these. PCR bias was corrected computationally using synthetic template baselines, and reads within Hamming distance 2 were collapsed, with unmergeable singletons discarded. By aligning reads against IMGT, V, D and J genes, CDR3 length, and insertions or deletions at six rearrangement sites were assigned. Within each subset, clonotype counts were normalized to the number of sorted cells before true diversity and Gini coefficients were calculated with the tcR R package. The overlap coefficient, calculated on TCRB nucleotide sequences, was used to measure repertoire sharing. As a proxy for the pre-selection repertoire, out-of-frame TCRB sequences from naive cells were analyzed. Not all clones reach the TCRdb copy of this immuneACCESS table, which keeps in-frame sequences only. Checked studies attribute under half of the gap to unresolved V genes and leave the rest unexplained. V, J and clone size reflect that table, while D and trimming were determined from the DNA. The sample data list around 710,000 clones, and 9.5% to 15% of these were observed just once. The ten biggest clones cover roughly 0.12% of the sample.

These data are taken from a study of beta chain features in type 1 diabetes (dated 2018 in TCRdb). Regarding the study in general: Mean age, gender distribution, total cell number and subset yield were not different between patients and healthy donors. Whereas all 30 or so donors provided naive and central memory subsets, regulatory and stem cell-like memory subsets were isolated from just 8 patients and roughly 8 healthy donors. The study compared TCRB repertoires of sorted circulating CD4+ T cell subsets between recently diagnosed type 1 diabetes patients and matched healthy donors. Across all samples, 107,917,701 sorted cells were examined, and cell number per subset correlated strongly with RNA yield.

Broad study findings and their caveats: Sequencing cDNA rather than genomic DNA could over-represent highly expressing activated cells, although activation and CD3 levels did not differ between groups. In all four CD4+ subsets, TCRB CDR3 length was moderately but significantly shorter in type 1 diabetes patients. Because small numbers of individuals were included in the HLA sub-analyses, any influence of HLA type on TCRB rearrangement was left unresolved. Shorter templates might have been favored by PCR, but patient and control samples were amplified and corrected together, so both groups would have been affected equally by any skew. Naive, central memory and regulatory TCRB repertoires appeared to be more alike among patients than among healthy donors. At VDJ recombination sites, type 1 diabetes patients had fewer insertions and more deleted nucleotides, which implies abnormalities in thymic rearrangement.

The specimen was naive CD4+ T cells from blood. The cell subset or site label, as the study defines it: true naive CD4+ T cells. The rearrangement joined TRBV27 to TRBJ1-1, with 9 bases in between that match TRBD1. The sequence was collected from a man aged 25-45 years with type 1 diabetes. DNA sequence: TGTGCCAGCAGTTTGACAGGGGGCACTGAAGCTTTCTTT. This is translated as CASSLTGGTEAFF.